These T cell receptor beta chains were read from a single sample in a study of blood T cell repertoires in COVID-19. Profiling relied on immunoSEQ multiplex PCR, and the TCRdb table lists in-frame clones only, not all of them. Here the sample spans 200,000 to 300,000 clones, around nine tenths being singletons. The sample comprised peripheral blood. Every receptor here comes from a woman aged 60-75 years with COVID-19, enrolled during active disease. CDR3s include the opening cysteine and the closing phenylalanine or tryptophan. The order of the fields is D gene, clone size, V gene, J gene, CDR3 protein, CDR3 DNA. The D gene is left open where the match is weak. A row's size may be missing; if present it is once, few, many or a size class.

D gene: TRBD2; clone size: .; V gene: TRBV7-2; J gene: TRBJ2-2; CDR3 protein: CASSLGLARGELFF; CDR3 DNA: TGTGCCAGCAGCTTAGGACTAGCGAGAGGGGAGCTGTTTTTT
D gene: TRBD2; clone size: .; V gene: TRBV6-2/TRBV6-3; J gene: TRBJ2-2; CDR3 protein: CASSYGPPQAGGRWELFF; CDR3 DNA: TGTGCCAGCAGTTACGGGCCCCCCCAGGCGGGAGGGCGGTGGGAGCTGTTTTTT
D gene: TRBD2; clone size: .; V gene: TRBV3-1/TRBV3-2; J gene: TRBJ2-2; CDR3 protein: CASSHVTSGRGSTGELFF; CDR3 DNA: TGTGCCAGCAGCCACGTGACTAGCGGGAGGGGGAGCACCGGGGAGCTGTTTTTT
D gene: .; clone size: .; V gene: TRBV28; J gene: TRBJ1-6; CDR3 protein: CASSGSQAIYNSPLHF; CDR3 DNA: TGTGCCAGCAGTGGGTCCCAGGCCATATATAATTCACCCCTCCACTTT
D gene: .; clone size: .; V gene: TRBV5-1; J gene: TRBJ2-1; CDR3 protein: CASSLGGTEQFF; CDR3 DNA: TGCGCCAGCAGCTTGGGCGGCACCGAGCAGTTCTTC
D gene: TRBD2; clone size: .; V gene: TRBV11-2; J gene: TRBJ2-7; CDR3 protein: CASSSGRSYEREGLYEQYF; CDR3 DNA: TGTGCCAGCAGCTCCGGCCGGAGTTATGAGCGGGAGGGCCTCTACGAGCAGTACTTC
D gene: .; clone size: .; V gene: TRBV4-2; J gene: TRBJ2-3; CDR3 protein: CASSQEGGHTDTQYF; CDR3 DNA: TGTGCCAGCAGCCAAGAGGGGGGGCATACAGATACGCAGTATTTT
D gene: .; clone size: .; V gene: TRBV24-1; J gene: TRBJ2-1; CDR3 protein: CATSDPLPGSGNEQFF; CDR3 DNA: TGTGCCACCAGTGACCCGCTTCCGGGTTCTGGCAATGAGCAGTTCTTC
D gene: TRBD1; clone size: .; V gene: TRBV27; J gene: TRBJ1-5; CDR3 protein: CASSPRGTGQFGNQPQHF; CDR3 DNA: TGTGCCAGCAGTCCTAGAGGGACAGGTCAATTTGGCAATCAGCCCCAGCATTTT
D gene: .; clone size: once; V gene: TRBV19; J gene: TRBJ2-7; CDR3 protein: CASNPGTSAFGEQYF; CDR3 DNA: TGTGCCAGTAACCCCGGGACTTCGGCCTTCGGCGAGCAGTACTTC
D gene: .; clone size: once; V gene: TRBV7-3; J gene: TRBJ2-3; CDR3 protein: CASSRSRASTDTQYF; CDR3 DNA: TGTGCCAGCAGTCGTTCGCGGGCTAGCACAGATACGCAGTATTTT
D gene: .; clone size: .; V gene: TRBV28; J gene: TRBJ2-4; CDR3 protein: CASSPPPRTGHIQYF; CDR3 DNA: TGTGCCAGCAGTCCCCCCCCACGCACAGGGCACATTCAGTACTTC
D gene: .; clone size: once; V gene: TRBV11-2; J gene: TRBJ1-1; CDR3 protein: CASSLVSTGVDAFF; CDR3 DNA: TGTGCCAGCAGCTTAGTCAGTACCGGGGTGGACGCTTTCTTT
D gene: .; clone size: .; V gene: TRBV5-1; J gene: TRBJ2-1; CDR3 protein: CASRAAGINEQFF; CDR3 DNA: TGCGCCAGCAGGGCGGCCGGGATAAATGAGCAGTTCTTC
D gene: TRBD1; clone size: .; V gene: TRBV28; J gene: TRBJ2-2; CDR3 protein: CASSSTGTDTTGELFF; CDR3 DNA: TGTGCCAGCAGTTCTACCGGGACAGACACCACCGGGGAGCTGTTTTTT
D gene: TRBD2; clone size: medium-sized; V gene: TRBV28; J gene: TRBJ2-1; CDR3 protein: CASSLIAGGNNEQFF; CDR3 DNA: TGTGCCAGCAGTTTAATCGCGGGAGGGAACAATGAGCAGTTCTTC
D gene: TRBD2; clone size: .; V gene: TRBV7-2; J gene: TRBJ2-3; CDR3 protein: CASSLIGGGGTDTQYF; CDR3 DNA: TGTGCCAGCAGCCTCATCGGGGGAGGGGGCACAGATACGCAGTATTTT
D gene: TRBD2; clone size: .; V gene: TRBV28; J gene: TRBJ2-7; CDR3 protein: CASRGGQVSSYEQYF; CDR3 DNA: TGTGCCAGCAGGGGAGGGCAGGTCAGTTCCTACGAGCAGTACTTC
D gene: TRBD2; clone size: .; V gene: TRBV5-1; J gene: TRBJ2-3; CDR3 protein: CASSLEAGGAYF; CDR3 DNA: TGCGCCAGCAGCTTGGAAGCGGGAGGGGCGTATTTT
D gene: .; clone size: .; V gene: TRBV9; J gene: TRBJ2-1; CDR3 protein: CASSVAGALPEQFF; CDR3 DNA: TGTGCCAGCAGCGTAGCGGGAGCTCTTCCTGAGCAGTTCTTC
D gene: TRBD2; clone size: once; V gene: TRBV29-1; J gene: TRBJ2-7; CDR3 protein: CSVRGLAAYEQYF; CDR3 DNA: TGCAGCGTTCGAGGACTAGCGGCCTACGAGCAGTACTTC
D gene: TRBD1; clone size: .; V gene: TRBV24-1; J gene: TRBJ1-6; CDR3 protein: CATSDPVGPGGNSPLHF; CDR3 DNA: TGTGCCACCAGTGATCCCGTCGGACCAGGGGGCAATTCACCCCTCCACTTT
D gene: TRBD1; clone size: few; V gene: TRBV29-1; J gene: TRBJ1-2; CDR3 protein: CSVEQGGNYGYTF; CDR3 DNA: TGCAGCGTTGAGCAGGGGGGTAACTATGGCTACACCTTC
D gene: TRBD1; clone size: .; V gene: TRBV7-3; J gene: TRBJ1-2; CDR3 protein: CASSLEGADYGYTF; CDR3 DNA: TGTGCCAGCAGCTTAGAGGGGGCTGACTATGGCTACACCTTC
D gene: TRBD2; clone size: .; V gene: TRBV19; J gene: TRBJ2-2; CDR3 protein: CASSRLAGENTGELFF; CDR3 DNA: TGTGCCAGTAGTAGACTAGCGGGTGAGAACACCGGGGAGCTGTTTTTT
D gene: TRBD1; clone size: .; V gene: TRBV12-5; J gene: TRBJ1-3; CDR3 protein: CASGPGTGSSGNTIYF; CDR3 DNA: TGTGCTAGTGGGCCCGGGACAGGTTCCTCTGGAAACACCATATATTTT
D gene: .; clone size: .; V gene: TRBV5-6; J gene: TRBJ2-5; CDR3 protein: CASSLPSASGRQTQYF; CDR3 DNA: TGTGCCAGCAGCTTGCCATCCGCATCAGGGAGGCAGACCCAGTACTTC
D gene: .; clone size: .; V gene: TRBV27; J gene: TRBJ2-7; CDR3 protein: CASSLGRSSYEQYF; CDR3 DNA: TGTGCCAGCAGTTTGGGGCGGTCCTCCTACGAGCAGTACTTC
D gene: TRBD1; clone size: .; V gene: TRBV2; J gene: TRBJ1-2; CDR3 protein: CASSELQTGGVYGYTF; CDR3 DNA: TGTGCCAGCAGTGAACTACAGACAGGGGGCGTCTATGGCTACACCTTC
D gene: .; clone size: .; V gene: TRBV6-6; J gene: TRBJ2-3; CDR3 protein: CASSLSADTQYF; CDR3 DNA: TGTGCCAGCAGTCTCTCAGCGGATACGCAGTATTTT
D gene: TRBD2; clone size: once; V gene: TRBV6-5; J gene: TRBJ2-7; CDR3 protein: CASSSRNLLAGGEQYF; CDR3 DNA: TGTGCCAGCAGTTCCCGCAATTTGCTAGCGGGAGGGGAGCAGTACTTC
D gene: TRBD1; clone size: .; V gene: TRBV27; J gene: TRBJ2-7; CDR3 protein: CASSRQTGVNYEQYF; CDR3 DNA: TGTGCCAGCAGTCGACAGACAGGGGTCAACTACGAGCAGTACTTC
D gene: .; clone size: .; V gene: TRBV28; J gene: TRBJ2-4; CDR3 protein: CASSLEGQKNIQYF; CDR3 DNA: TGTGCCAGCAGTTTGGAGGGTCAGAAAAACATTCAGTACTTC
D gene: TRBD2; clone size: .; V gene: TRBV9; J gene: TRBJ2-7; CDR3 protein: CASSKRTSGDYEQYF; CDR3 DNA: TGTGCCAGCAGCAAACGGACTAGCGGGGATTACGAGCAGTACTTC
D gene: TRBD1; clone size: .; V gene: TRBV5-1; J gene: TRBJ2-6; CDR3 protein: CASSNPTGTGANVLTF; CDR3 DNA: TGCGCCAGCAGCAACCCGACAGGGACTGGGGCCAACGTCCTGACTTTC
D gene: .; clone size: .; V gene: TRBV19; J gene: TRBJ1-3; CDR3 protein: CASRTGEVRGNTIYF; CDR3 DNA: TGTGCCAGCCGAACGGGGGAAGTAAGAGGAAACACCATATATTTT
D gene: .; clone size: .; V gene: TRBV7-9; J gene: TRBJ1-1; CDR3 protein: CASSSTGLNTEAFF; CDR3 DNA: TGTGCCAGCAGCTCTACAGGGCTGAACACTGAAGCTTTCTTT
D gene: TRBD1; clone size: .; V gene: TRBV30; J gene: TRBJ1-2; CDR3 protein: CAWSVGTGDGYTF; CDR3 DNA: TGTGCCTGGAGTGTCGGGACAGGAGATGGCTACACCTTC
D gene: TRBD2; clone size: once; V gene: TRBV5-8; J gene: TRBJ2-5; CDR3 protein: CASSPLLAGAEETQYF; CDR3 DNA: TGTGCCAGCAGCCCTCTACTAGCGGGAGCGGAAGAGACCCAGTACTTC
D gene: .; clone size: once; V gene: TRBV28; J gene: TRBJ1-2; CDR3 protein: CASSLAARAWRGYTF; CDR3 DNA: TGTGCCAGCAGTTTAGCGGCCAGGGCATGGAGAGGCTACACCTTC
D gene: .; clone size: .; V gene: TRBV6-6; J gene: TRBJ2-5; CDR3 protein: CASRFPEETQYF; CDR3 DNA: TGTGCCAGCAGGTTCCCCGAAGAGACCCAGTACTTC
D gene: .; clone size: .; V gene: TRBV3-1/TRBV3-2; J gene: TRBJ1-5; CDR3 protein: CASSQDGGSNQPQHF; CDR3 DNA: TGTGCCAGCAGCCAAGACGGAGGGAGCAATCAGCCCCAGCATTTT
D gene: .; clone size: .; V gene: TRBV4-3; J gene: TRBJ2-3; CDR3 protein: CASSQDLATRGDTQYF; CDR3 DNA: TGCGCCAGCAGCCAAGATTTAGCGACGCGGGGAGATACGCAGTATTTT
D gene: TRBD1; clone size: once; V gene: TRBV18; J gene: TRBJ1-5; CDR3 protein: CASSLGTGGNQPQHF; CDR3 DNA: TGTGCCAGCTCACTCGGGACAGGGGGCAATCAGCCCCAGCATTTT
D gene: .; clone size: few; V gene: TRBV28; J gene: TRBJ2-1; CDR3 protein: CASSNRLGGFF; CDR3 DNA: TGTGCCAGCAGTAACAGACTCGGAGGGTTCTTC
D gene: TRBD1; clone size: .; V gene: TRBV7-9; J gene: TRBJ2-5; CDR3 protein: CASSLFLGGEQTQYF; CDR3 DNA: TGTGCCAGCAGCTTGTTCCTAGGGGGCGAGCAGACCCAGTACTTC
D gene: TRBD2; clone size: .; V gene: TRBV7-8; J gene: TRBJ2-4; CDR3 protein: CASSRKLAGVLAKNIQYF; CDR3 DNA: TGTGCCAGCAGCCGAAAACTAGCGGGGGTCTTAGCCAAAAACATTCAGTACTTC
D gene: .; clone size: few; V gene: TRBV5-6; J gene: TRBJ1-1; CDR3 protein: CASSWNRIVNTEAFF; CDR3 DNA: TGTGCCAGCAGCTGGAACAGGATCGTGAACACTGAAGCTTTCTTT
D gene: .; clone size: .; V gene: TRBV6-5; J gene: TRBJ1-5; CDR3 protein: CASAAGGGQPQHF; CDR3 DNA: TGTGCCAGCGCGGCGGGGGGCGGTCAGCCCCAGCATTTT
D gene: TRBD2; clone size: .; V gene: TRBV4-2; J gene: TRBJ2-1; CDR3 protein: CASSRDSGRANNEQFF; CDR3 DNA: TGTGCCAGCAGCCGAGATAGCGGGAGGGCGAACAATGAGCAGTTCTTC
D gene: .; clone size: once; V gene: TRBV28; J gene: TRBJ1-2; CDR3 protein: CASSSHRGGYTF; CDR3 DNA: TGTGCCAGCAGTTCCCACCGGGGAGGCTACACCTTC